This T cell receptor (beta chain) was identified in a study of CD8 T cells in ankylosing spondylitis. The study's findings and limits: Characteristic, it appeared, of ankylosing spondylitis blood was a TCR beta motif of eight or nine highly homologous variants.

TCRdb redid the calling of the 5' RACE reads with MiXCR, one entry per CDR3 protein. In the table there are about 210,000 distinct CDR3 sequences, 6% to 8% of which are singletons. This clonotype occurred a few times. Its target is unknown. Germline V gives CDR1 DFQATT, CDR2 SNEGSKA (reference sequence). This CDR3 has 16 residues. The trim removed 2 bases at V and 2 bases at J, leaving 8 bases unmatched. This TCR was recovered from a male donor with ankylosing spondylitis. The specimen was blood, either unsorted or a sorted T cell fraction (not recorded which). V is TRBV20-1 and J is TRBJ2-3; TRBD2 aligns across 9 bases. This CDR3 is CSARSIMGLATDTQYF. CDR3 DNA sequence: TGCAGTGCTAGATCTATCATGGGACTAGCCACAGATACGCAGTATTTT.